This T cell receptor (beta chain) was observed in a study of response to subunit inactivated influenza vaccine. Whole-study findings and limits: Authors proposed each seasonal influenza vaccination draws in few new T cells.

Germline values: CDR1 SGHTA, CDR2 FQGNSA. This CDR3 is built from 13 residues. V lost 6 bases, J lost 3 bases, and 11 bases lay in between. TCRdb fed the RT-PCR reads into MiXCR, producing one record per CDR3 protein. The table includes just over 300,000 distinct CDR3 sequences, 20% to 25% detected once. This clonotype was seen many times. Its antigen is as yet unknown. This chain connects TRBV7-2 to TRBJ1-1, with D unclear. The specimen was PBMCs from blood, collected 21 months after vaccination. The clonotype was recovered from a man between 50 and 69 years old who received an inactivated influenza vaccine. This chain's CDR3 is CASRREIDTEAFF. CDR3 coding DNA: TGTGCCAGCAGGCGGGAGATCGACACTGAAGCTTTCTTT. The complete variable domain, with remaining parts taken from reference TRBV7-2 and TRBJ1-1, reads GAGVSQSPSNKVTEKGKDVELRCDPISGHTALYWYRQSLGQGLEFLIYFQGNSAPDKSGLPSDRFSAERTGGSVSTLTIQRTQQEDSAVYLCASRREIDTEAFFGQGTRLTVV.